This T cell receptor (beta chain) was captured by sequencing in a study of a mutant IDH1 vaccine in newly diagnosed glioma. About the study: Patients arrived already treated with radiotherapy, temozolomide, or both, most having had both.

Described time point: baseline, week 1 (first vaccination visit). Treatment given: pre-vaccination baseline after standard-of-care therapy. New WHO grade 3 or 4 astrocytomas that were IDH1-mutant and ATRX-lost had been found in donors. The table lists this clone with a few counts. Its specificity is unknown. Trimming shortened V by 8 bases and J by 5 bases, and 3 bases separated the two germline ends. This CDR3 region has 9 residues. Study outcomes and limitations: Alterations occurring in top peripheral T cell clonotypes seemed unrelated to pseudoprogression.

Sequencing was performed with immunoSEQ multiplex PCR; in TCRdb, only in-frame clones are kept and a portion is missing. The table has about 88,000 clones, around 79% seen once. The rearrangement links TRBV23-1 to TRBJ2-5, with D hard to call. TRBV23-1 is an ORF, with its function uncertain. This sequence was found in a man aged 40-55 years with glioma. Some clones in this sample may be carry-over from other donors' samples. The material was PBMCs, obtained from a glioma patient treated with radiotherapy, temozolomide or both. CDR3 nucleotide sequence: TGCGCCAGCGGGGAGACCCAGTACTTC. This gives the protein CASGETQYF.